The present T cell receptor beta chain was sequenced within a study of T cell responses to AZD1222 COVID-19 vaccine. The CDR3 is 12 amino acids. The germline V gene has CDR1 SQVTM and CDR2 ANQGSEA. The V and J ends lost 4 bases and 5 bases respectively, with 12 bases between them. Notes on this clone: Its antigen is still unknown.

Regarding the study as a whole: Only five to seven individuals given AZD1222 were seropositive at baseline. As reported, nearly half of all spike-specific TCRs target variant regions that are unmutated.

The data were produced by immunoSEQ multiplex PCR, yet TCRdb's version contains in-frame clones alone and is incomplete. The table includes approximately 180,000 clones, roughly nine tenths detected once. This specimen was peripheral blood, taken on day 0 of AZD1222 vaccination. The chain links TRBV29-1 to TRBJ2-7, with no clear D. The origin of this receptor is an adult in good health. DNA for the CDR3: TGCAGCGTTGTTGGGGTGCTGGACGAGCAGTACTTC. This translates into CSVVGVLDEQYF.